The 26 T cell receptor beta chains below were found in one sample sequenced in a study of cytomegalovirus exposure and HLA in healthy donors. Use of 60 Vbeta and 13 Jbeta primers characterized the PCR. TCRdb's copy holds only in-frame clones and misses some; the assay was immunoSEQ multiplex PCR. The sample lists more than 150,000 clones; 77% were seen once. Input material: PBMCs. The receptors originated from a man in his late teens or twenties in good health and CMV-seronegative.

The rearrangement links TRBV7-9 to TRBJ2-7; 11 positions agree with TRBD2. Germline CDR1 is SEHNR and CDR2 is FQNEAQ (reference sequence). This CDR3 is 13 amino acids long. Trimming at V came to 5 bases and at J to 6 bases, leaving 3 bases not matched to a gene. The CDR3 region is CASSPGTSGEQYF. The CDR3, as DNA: TGTGCCAGCAGCCCCGGGACTAGCGGCGAGCAGTACTTC.

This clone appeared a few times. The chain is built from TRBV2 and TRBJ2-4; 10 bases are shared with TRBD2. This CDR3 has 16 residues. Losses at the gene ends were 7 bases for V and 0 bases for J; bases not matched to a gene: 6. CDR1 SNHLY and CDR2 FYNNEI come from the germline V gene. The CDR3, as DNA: TGTGCCAGCACGACTAGCGGGTCGCTAGCCAAAAACATTCAGTACTTC. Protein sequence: CASTTSGSLAKNIQYF.

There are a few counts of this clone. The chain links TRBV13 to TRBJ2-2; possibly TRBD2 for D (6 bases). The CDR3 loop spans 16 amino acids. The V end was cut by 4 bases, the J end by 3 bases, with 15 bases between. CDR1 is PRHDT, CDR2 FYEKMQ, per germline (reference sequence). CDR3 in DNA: TGTGCCAGCAGCTATCCGGGGGAGAGTGACACCGGGGAGCTGTTTTTT. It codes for CASSYPGESDTGELFF.

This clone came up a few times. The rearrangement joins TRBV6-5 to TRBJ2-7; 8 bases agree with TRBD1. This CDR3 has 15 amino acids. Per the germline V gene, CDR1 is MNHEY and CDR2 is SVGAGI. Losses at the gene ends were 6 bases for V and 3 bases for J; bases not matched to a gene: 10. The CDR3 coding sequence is TGTGCCAGCAGCTCCGGGACAGGAGGTAGCTACGAGCAGTACTTC. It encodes CASSSGTGGSYEQYF.

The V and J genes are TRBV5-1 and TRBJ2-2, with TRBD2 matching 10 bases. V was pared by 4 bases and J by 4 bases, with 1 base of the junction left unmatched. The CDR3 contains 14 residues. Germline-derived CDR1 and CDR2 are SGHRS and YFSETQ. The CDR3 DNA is TGCGCCAGCAGCCGACTAGCGGGCACCGGGGAGCTGTTTTTT. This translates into CASSRLAGTGELFF.

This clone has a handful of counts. CDR3 sequence reads: CASSERRDRDQETQYF. For the CDR3, the DNA is TGCGCCAGCAGCGAAAGACGGGACAGGGACCAAGAGACCCAGTACTTC. The V and J genes are TRBV4-3 and TRBJ2-5; 9 nucleotides agree with TRBD1. The CDR3 is 16 residues long. J gave up 0 bases and V 5 bases, and 7 bases lay outside the gene matches. CDR1 LGHNA and CDR2 YSLEER come from the germline V gene.

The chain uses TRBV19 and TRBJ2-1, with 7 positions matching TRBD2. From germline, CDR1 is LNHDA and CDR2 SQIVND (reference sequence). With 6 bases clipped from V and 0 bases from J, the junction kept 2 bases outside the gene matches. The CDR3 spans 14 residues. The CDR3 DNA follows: TGTGCCAGTAGCAGCGGGGTCTCCTACAATGAGCAGTTCTTC. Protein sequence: CASSSGVSYNEQFF.

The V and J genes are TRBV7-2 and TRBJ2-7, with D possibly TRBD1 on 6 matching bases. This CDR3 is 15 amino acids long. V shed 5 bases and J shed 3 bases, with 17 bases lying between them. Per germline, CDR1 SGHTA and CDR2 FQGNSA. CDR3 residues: CASSRRAGEGYEQYF. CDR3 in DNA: TGTGCCAGCAGCCGACGGGCAGGGGAAGGCTACGAGCAGTACTTC.

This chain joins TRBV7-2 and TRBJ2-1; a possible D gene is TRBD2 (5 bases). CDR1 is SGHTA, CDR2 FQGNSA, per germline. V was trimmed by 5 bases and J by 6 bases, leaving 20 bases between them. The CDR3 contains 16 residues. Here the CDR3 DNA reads TGTGCCAGCAGCCCGCTCGGGATTGCGCATAGCAATGAGCAGTTCTTC. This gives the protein CASSPLGIAHSNEQFF. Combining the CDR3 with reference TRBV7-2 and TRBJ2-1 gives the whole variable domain GAGVSQSPSNKVTEKGKDVELRCDPISGHTALYWYRQSLGQGLEFLIYFQGNSAPDKSGLPSDRFSAERTGGSVSTLTIQRTQQEDSAVYLCASSPLGIAHSNEQFFGPGTRLTVL.

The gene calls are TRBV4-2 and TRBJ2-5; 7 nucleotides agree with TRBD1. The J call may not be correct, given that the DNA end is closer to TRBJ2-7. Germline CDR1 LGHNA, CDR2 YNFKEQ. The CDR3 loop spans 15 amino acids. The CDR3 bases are TGTGCCAGCAGCAGTGGAAGGACAGGCTCCTACGAGCAGTACTTC. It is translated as CASSSGRTGSYEQYF.

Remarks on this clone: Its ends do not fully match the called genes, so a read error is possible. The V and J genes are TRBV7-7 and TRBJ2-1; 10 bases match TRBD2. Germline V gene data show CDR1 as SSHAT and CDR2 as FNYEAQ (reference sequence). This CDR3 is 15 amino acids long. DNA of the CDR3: TGTGCTAGCAGTGAAGCGGGAGGGCCTTGGGGTGAGCAGTTCTTC. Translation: CASSEAGGPWGEQFF.

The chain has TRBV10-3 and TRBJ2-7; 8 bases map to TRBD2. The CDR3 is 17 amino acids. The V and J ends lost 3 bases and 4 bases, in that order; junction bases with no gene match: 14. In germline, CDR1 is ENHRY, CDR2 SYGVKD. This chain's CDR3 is CAISDVSGGARGYEQYF. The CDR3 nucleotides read TGTGCCATCAGTGACGTGTCGGGGGGGGCAAGGGGGTACGAGCAGTACTTC.

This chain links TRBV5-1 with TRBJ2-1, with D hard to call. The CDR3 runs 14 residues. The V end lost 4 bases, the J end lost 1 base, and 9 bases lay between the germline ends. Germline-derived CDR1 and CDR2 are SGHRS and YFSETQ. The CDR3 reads CASSATSSYNEQFF. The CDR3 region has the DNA TGCGCCAGCAGCGCCACAAGTTCCTACAATGAGCAGTTCTTC.

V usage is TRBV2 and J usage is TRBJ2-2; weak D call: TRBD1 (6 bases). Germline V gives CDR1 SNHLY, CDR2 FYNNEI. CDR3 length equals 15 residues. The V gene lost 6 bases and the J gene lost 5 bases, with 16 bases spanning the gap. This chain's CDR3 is CASRGTDRKTGELFF. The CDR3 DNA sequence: TGTGCCAGCAGAGGGACGGACAGAAAGACCGGGGAGCTGTTTTTT. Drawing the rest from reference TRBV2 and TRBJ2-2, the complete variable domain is EPEVTQTPSHQVTQMGQEVILRCVPISNHLYFYWYRQILGQKVEFLVSFYNNEISEKSEIFDDQFSVERPDGSNFTLKIRSTKLEDSAMYFCASRGTDRKTGELFFGEGSRLTVL.

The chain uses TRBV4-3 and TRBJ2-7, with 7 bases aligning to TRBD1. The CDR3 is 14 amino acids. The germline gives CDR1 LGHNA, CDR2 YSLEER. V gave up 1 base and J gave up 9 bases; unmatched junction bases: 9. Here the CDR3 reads CASSQARDRELQYF. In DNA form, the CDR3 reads TGCGCCAGCAGCCAAGCGCGCGACAGGGAACTGCAGTACTTC.

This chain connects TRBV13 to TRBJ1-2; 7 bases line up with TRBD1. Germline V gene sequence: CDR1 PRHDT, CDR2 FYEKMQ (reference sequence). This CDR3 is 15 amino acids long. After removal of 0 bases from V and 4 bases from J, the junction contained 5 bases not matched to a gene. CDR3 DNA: TGTGCCAGCAGCTTAGGTGGACAGGCAAGCTATGGCTACACCTTC. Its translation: CASSLGGQASYGYTF.

The CDR3 DNA reads as TGTGCCAGCAGTTATCAACTAGCGGGGGGCCAAGAGACCCAGTACTTC. Its translation is CASSYQLAGGQETQYF. V gene TRBV6-5 combines with J gene TRBJ2-5; 12 bases align to TRBD2. This CDR3 is built from 16 residues. V lost 3 bases, J lost 1 base, and 3 bases stayed unmatched. Germline CDR1 is MNHEY and CDR2 is SVGAGI.

CDR3: CAWDRGWTEAFF. The CDR3 DNA follows: TGTGCCTGGGACAGGGGATGGACTGAAGCTTTCTTT. This rearrangement joins TRBV30 to TRBJ1-1, with 8 positions matching TRBD1. The V segment lost 5 bases and the J segment 5 bases; nucleotides outside the gene matches: 4. The germline V gene encodes CDR1 GTSNPN and CDR2 SVGIG (reference sequence). This CDR3 is built from 12 residues.

The chain's CDR3 is CASNPDRAVGQPQHF. The CDR3 bases are TGTGCCAGTAACCCGGACAGGGCGGTGGGTCAGCCCCAGCATTTT. The chain is built from TRBV19 and TRBJ1-5; 8 bases are a match to TRBD1. The CDR3 totals 15 residues. V trimming: 7 bases; J trimming: 6 bases; junction bases outside the gene matches: 11. CDR1 and CDR2 from the germline V gene are LNHDA and SQIVND (reference sequence).

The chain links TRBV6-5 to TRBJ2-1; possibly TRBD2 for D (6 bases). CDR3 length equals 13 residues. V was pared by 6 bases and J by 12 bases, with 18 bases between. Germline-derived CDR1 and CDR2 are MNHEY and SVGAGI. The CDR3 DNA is TGTGCCAGCAGCCCCGGGGACTCTGGCGGGCAGTTCTTC. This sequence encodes CASSPGDSGGQFF.

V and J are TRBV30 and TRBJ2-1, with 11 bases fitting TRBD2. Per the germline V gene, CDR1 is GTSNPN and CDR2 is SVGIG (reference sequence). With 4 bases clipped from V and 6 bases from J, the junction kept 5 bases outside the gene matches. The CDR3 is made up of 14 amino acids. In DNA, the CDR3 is TGTGCCTGGACCTTAGCGGGAGGGATCAATGAGCAGTTCTTC. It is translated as CAWTLAGGINEQFF.

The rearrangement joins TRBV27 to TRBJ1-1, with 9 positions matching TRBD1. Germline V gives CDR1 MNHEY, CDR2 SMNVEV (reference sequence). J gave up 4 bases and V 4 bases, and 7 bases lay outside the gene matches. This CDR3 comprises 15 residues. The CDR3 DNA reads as TGTGCCAGCAGTTCCTATGGGACAGGGTCCACTGAAGCTTTCTTT. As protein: CASSSYGTGSTEAFF.

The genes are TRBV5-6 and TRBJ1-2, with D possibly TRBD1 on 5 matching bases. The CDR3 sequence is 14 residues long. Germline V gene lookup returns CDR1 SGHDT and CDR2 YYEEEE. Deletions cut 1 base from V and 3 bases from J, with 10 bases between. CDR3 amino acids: CASSLRGSYYGYTF. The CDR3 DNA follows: TGTGCCAGCAGCTTGAGGGGATCCTACTATGGCTACACCTTC.

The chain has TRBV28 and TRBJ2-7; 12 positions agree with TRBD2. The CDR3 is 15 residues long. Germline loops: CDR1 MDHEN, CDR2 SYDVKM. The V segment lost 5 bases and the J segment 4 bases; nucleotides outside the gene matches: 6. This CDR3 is CASSLTTSGRYEQYF. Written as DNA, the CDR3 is TGTGCCAGCAGTCTCACGACTAGCGGGAGATACGAGCAGTACTTC.

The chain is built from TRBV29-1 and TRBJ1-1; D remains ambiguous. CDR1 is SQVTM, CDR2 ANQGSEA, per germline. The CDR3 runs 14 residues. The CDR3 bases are TGCAGTTCACGACGGTGGCGGGAGGACACTGAAGCTTTCTTT. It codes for CSSRRWREDTEAFF. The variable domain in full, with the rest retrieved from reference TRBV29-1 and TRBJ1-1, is SAVISQKPSRDICQRGTSLTIQCQVDSQVTMMFWYRQQPGQSLTLIATANQGSEATYESGFVIDKFPISRPNLTFSTLTVSNMSPEDSSIYLCSSRRWREDTEAFFGQGTRLTVV.

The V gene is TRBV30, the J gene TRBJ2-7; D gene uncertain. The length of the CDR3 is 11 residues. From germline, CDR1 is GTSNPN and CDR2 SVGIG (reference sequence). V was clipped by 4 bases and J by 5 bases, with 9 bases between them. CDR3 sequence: CAWTVGHEQYF. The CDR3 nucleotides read TGTGCCTGGACTGTCGGTCACGAGCAGTACTTC.